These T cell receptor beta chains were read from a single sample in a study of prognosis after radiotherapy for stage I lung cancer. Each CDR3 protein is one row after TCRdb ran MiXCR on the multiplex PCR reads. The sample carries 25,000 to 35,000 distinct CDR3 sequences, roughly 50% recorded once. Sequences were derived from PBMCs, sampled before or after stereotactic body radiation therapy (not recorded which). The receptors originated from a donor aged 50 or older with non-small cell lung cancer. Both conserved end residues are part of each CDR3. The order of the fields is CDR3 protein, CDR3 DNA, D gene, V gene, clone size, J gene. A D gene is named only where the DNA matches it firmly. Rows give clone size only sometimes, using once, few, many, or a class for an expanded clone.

CASRGGGLAGYNEQFF	TGTGCCAGTCGGGGGGGGGGGCTAGCGGGCTACAATGAGCAGTTCTTC	TRBD2	TRBV28	many	TRBJ2-1
CAISAQGNTEAFF	TGTGCCATCAGTGCACAGGGAAACACTGAAGCTTTCTTT	NA	TRBV10-3	many	TRBJ1-1
CASSPSGTGYNYGYTF	TGTGCCAGCAGTCCATCCGGGACAGGGTATAACTATGGCTACACCTTC	TRBD1	TRBV12-3/TRBV12-4	many	TRBJ1-2
CASSPQGGICSGITIYF	TGTGCCAGTAGTCCACAGGGGGGTATCTGCTCTGGAATCACCATATATTTT	TRBD1	TRBV6-2/TRBV6-3	NA	TRBJ1-3
CSASEETQYF	TGCAGTGCTAGCGAAGAGACCCAGTACTTC	NA	TRBV20-1	many	TRBJ2-5
CASSLTGALGTYTQYF	TGTGCCAGCAGTTTGACTGGGGCGCTGGGCACATATACTCAGTATTTT	NA	TRBV27	NA	TRBJ2-3
CASSSLGADTQYF	TGTGCCAGCAGCTCCCTGGGGGCGGATACGCAGTATTTT	NA	TRBV11-2	many	TRBJ2-3
CASSHTGGEQFF	TGCGCCAGCAGCCACACTGGAGGTGAGCAGTTCTTC	NA	TRBV5-1	NA	TRBJ2-1
CASSVISGIDEQYF	TGTGCCAGCAGCGTGATTAGCGGGATCGACGAGCAGTACTTC	TRBD2	TRBV6-1	NA	TRBJ2-7
CAWGVRGADYEQYF	TGTGCCTGGGGAGTCCGGGGGGCGGACTACGAGCAGTACTTC	NA	TRBV30	NA	TRBJ2-7
CASRGSEATEAFF	TGTGCCAGCAGGGGCAGTGAGGCCACTGAAGCTTTCTTT	NA	TRBV6-1	medium-sized	TRBJ1-1
CASSLTGLYEQYF	TGTGCCAGCAGCTTAACAGGGCTCTACGAGCAGTACTTC	NA	TRBV7-6	NA	TRBJ2-7
CASSLAGTNTEAFF	TGTGCCAGCAGCTTAGCGGGGACGAACACTGAAGCTTTCTTT	NA	TRBV11-2	many	TRBJ1-1
CAWEGKQGVNTEAFF	TGTGCCTGGGAAGGAAAACAGGGCGTGAACACTGAAGCTTTCTTT	NA	TRBV30	NA	TRBJ1-1
CASSQGASSGQETQYF	TGCGCCAGCAGCCAAGGGGCTAGCTCGGGACAAGAGACCCAGTACTTC	NA	TRBV4-3	many	TRBJ2-5
CASSPMEQETQYF	TGTGCCAGCAGCCCCATGGAGCAAGAGACCCAGTACTTC	NA	TRBV6-1	few	TRBJ2-5
CASSRLDRAYYGYTF	TGTGCCAGTAGTAGACTAGACAGGGCCTATTATGGCTACACCTTC	TRBD1	TRBV19	medium-sized	TRBJ1-2
CASSISSWETQYF	TGTGCCAGTAGTATATCCAGCTGGGAGACCCAGTACTTC	NA	TRBV19	many	TRBJ2-5
CASSGTRGNEQFF	TGCGCCAGCAGCGGAACGAGGGGAAATGAGCAGTTCTTC	NA	TRBV5-1	many	TRBJ2-1
CASITGLRERGYTF	TGTGCCAGCATCACTGGACTCAGGGAGCGAGGCTACACCTTC	NA	TRBV12-3/TRBV12-4	NA	TRBJ1-2